A selection of T cell receptor beta chains follows, all from one sample in a study of blood T cell repertoires in COVID-19. Assay used: immunoSEQ multiplex PCR; TCRdb lists only in-frame clones, some missing. In the table there are more than 85,000 clones, roughly 88% of which are singletons. The sequenced sample was peripheral blood. Receptors were obtained from a woman aged 55-69 years with acute or convalescent COVID-19. Each CDR3 is given with its conserved first and last residue. D genes are given only for firm matches. Only some rows state a clone size, as once, few, many or a class for expanded clones.

DNA | CDR3 | D | V | size | J
TGCAGCGTTGTGAGGGGGCGAGGCTATGGCTACACCTTC | CSVVRGRGYGYTF | TRBD1 | TRBV29-1 | - | TRBJ1-2
TGCGCCAGCAGCTTCACCCCCGGGACTAGCGGTTTGATTGAGCAGTTCTTC | CASSFTPGTSGLIEQFF | TRBD2 | TRBV5-1 | - | TRBJ2-1
TGTGCCAGCAGTTTACGGGGAGGGGCTCGAGCTTTCTTT | CASSLRGGARAFF | - | TRBV12-3/TRBV12-4 | - | TRBJ1-1
TGCGCCAGCAGCCTTCAGGCTAGCGGGGGCTACGAGCAGTACTTC | CASSLQASGGYEQYF | TRBD2 | TRBV4-1 | - | TRBJ2-7
TGTGCCATCATGGGGGGGCCGAACACTGAAGCTTTCTTT | CAIMGGPNTEAFF | - | TRBV10-3 | - | TRBJ1-1
TGCGCCAGCAGCCAACGGGCCGTTGGGGAGGGGGAGCTGTTTTTT | CASSQRAVGEGELFF | - | TRBV4-1 | - | TRBJ2-2
TGTGCCAGCAGTGGCAGGGGGAGCAATCAGCCCCAGCATTTT | CASSGRGSNQPQHF | TRBD1 | TRBV2 | - | TRBJ1-5
TGTGCCAGCAGCTCGCCGGGTCCCAACGGGAACACTGAAGCTTTCTTT | CASSSPGPNGNTEAFF | - | TRBV7-3 | - | TRBJ1-1
TGTGCCAGCAGTTTATCCGCCGCGGAGATCCGGGGCTACACCTTC | CASSLSAAEIRGYTF | - | TRBV28 | few | TRBJ1-2
TGTGCCAGCAGCTTCACAGGGACGGCTTTGTATTCACCCCTCCACTTT | CASSFTGTALYSPLHF | - | TRBV13 | few | TRBJ1-6
TGTGCCAGCAGTGCGACAGGAAACACCATATATTTT | CASSATGNTIYF | - | TRBV28 | - | TRBJ1-3
TGTGCCAGCAGCTTGGTGACAGGGTTCGGCGAGACCCAGTACTTC | CASSLVTGFGETQYF | TRBD1 | TRBV7-2 | - | TRBJ2-5
TGCGCCAGCAGCTGGAGACTAGCGGCCCCCTCCTTTTCTAGCACAGATACGCAGTATTTT | CASSWRLAAPSFSSTDTQYF | TRBD2 | TRBV5-1 | few | TRBJ2-3
TGTGCCAGCAGGGCAAACAGGCCCAAGGGCAATGAGCAGTTCTTC | CASRANRPKGNEQFF | - | TRBV6-5 | few | TRBJ2-1
TGCGCCAGCAGCCAAGTAGACTCCTACAATGAGCAGTTCTTC | CASSQVDSYNEQFF | - | TRBV5-1 | - | TRBJ2-1
TGTGCCAGCAGCGCAGGACAGGGTAGAGCTTTCTTT | CASSAGQGRAFF | TRBD1 | TRBV3-1/TRBV3-2 | - | TRBJ1-1
TGTGCCAGTGACAGACTAGCGGGAGGGAGGAATGAGCAGTTCTTC | CASDRLAGGRNEQFF | TRBD2 | TRBV28 | - | TRBJ2-1
TGTGCCAGCTCACCACCGGGCGGACACCCTCCTAATGAGCAGTTCTTC | CASSPPGGHPPNEQFF | - | TRBV18 | - | TRBJ2-1
TGTGCCAGCAGTCAGACAGGGGGGCCTCCTTATGGCTACACCTTC | CASSQTGGPPYGYTF | TRBD1 | TRBV27 | - | TRBJ1-2
TGTGCCTGGAGTGATTGGACTGGAAATCAGCCCCAGCATTTT | CAWSDWTGNQPQHF | - | TRBV30 | - | TRBJ1-5
TGTGCCACCAGCAGAGATACAGGGCAGGGGAACACCGGGGAGCTGTTTTTT | CATSRDTGQGNTGELFF | - | TRBV15 | few | TRBJ2-2
TGCGCCAGCAGCTTGGAAGCGGGACAGGGAGAAGGCTACACCTTC | CASSLEAGQGEGYTF | TRBD1 | TRBV5-1 | - | TRBJ1-2
TGCGCCAGCAGCTTACTAGCGGGAGTTGGTCCGTCCTACAATGAGCAGTTCTTC | CASSLLAGVGPSYNEQFF | TRBD2 | TRBV5-1 | - | TRBJ2-1
TGCAGTGCCAGGGCTAACTATGGCTACACCTTC | CSARANYGYTF | - | TRBV20-1 | - | TRBJ1-2
TGTGCCAGCTCTCCCGTCCGAGATACGCAGTATTTT | CASSPVRDTQYF | - | TRBV18 | - | TRBJ2-3
TGCGCCAGCAGCTTAATTGGGGGGATTAATTCACCCCTCCACTTT | CASSLIGGINSPLHF | - | TRBV5-1 | - | TRBJ1-6
TGTGCCAGCAGTTTGGCCGGGGAATATGGCTACACCTTC | CASSLAGEYGYTF | - | TRBV28 | - | TRBJ1-2
TGTGCCAGCAGTGAAAACGGGAGGGCCTTTGAGCAGTTCTTC | CASSENGRAFEQFF | TRBD2 | TRBV6-1 | - | TRBJ2-1
TGTGCCAGCAGAACAGGGGGTTACACTGAAGCTTTCTTT | CASRTGGYTEAFF | TRBD1 | TRBV6-5 | - | TRBJ1-1
TGCGCCAGCAGCTTTAGCGGGAAGGTGTTTTTT | CASSFSGKVFF | TRBD2 | TRBV5-1 | - | TRBJ2-2
TGCGCCAGCAGCCAAGGACTTTTTTCCGGGGAGCTGTTTTTT | CASSQGLFSGELFF | - | TRBV5-1 | - | TRBJ2-2
TGTGCCAGCAGTTTAGCACAGGCGCCGCAGCCCCAGCATTTT | CASSLAQAPQPQHF | - | TRBV28 | - | TRBJ1-5
TGTGCCAGCAGCCAAGTTTCAGGGATTAACTATGGCTACACCTTC | CASSQVSGINYGYTF | - | TRBV3-1/TRBV3-2 | - | TRBJ1-2
TGTGCCAGCAGCTGGAATGTACAGGGGAATGAGCAGTTCTTC | CASSWNVQGNEQFF | TRBD1 | TRBV5-6 | - | TRBJ2-1
TGTGCCAGCAGCTTCCAGAGCGGGAGTCCGCACGAGCAGTACTTC | CASSFQSGSPHEQYF | TRBD2 | TRBV13 | - | TRBJ2-7
TGTGCCAGCTCACCTCAAGACTTCCCAGATACGCAGTATTTT | CASSPQDFPDTQYF | - | TRBV18 | - | TRBJ2-3
TGTGCCAGCACCCCCGGGAGGGCCAGTAATGAGCAGTTCTTC | CASTPGRASNEQFF | TRBD2 | TRBV11-3 | - | TRBJ2-1
TGTGCCAGTAGTACTGGACTAGCGGGACATCAGGAGCAGTTCTTC | CASSTGLAGHQEQFF | TRBD2 | TRBV19 | - | TRBJ2-1
TGTGCCAGCAGCCCCCGGACTAGCGGGATTCTGCTTGTAACCGGGGAGCTGTTTTTT | CASSPRTSGILLVTGELFF | TRBD2 | TRBV3-1/TRBV3-2 | - | TRBJ2-2
TGTGCCGCCCGGGGGGGGAGCTCCTACAATGAGCAGTTCTTC | CAARGGSSYNEQFF | TRBD2 | TRBV10-3 | - | TRBJ2-1
TGTGCCAGTATAGAGTTAAGGCAGGGGGCGGGCCGGACTGAAGCTTTCTTT | CASIELRQGAGRTEAFF | TRBD1 | TRBV19 | - | TRBJ1-1
TGTGCCAGCAGCTTGGAGGCAGGGGTAGATGAAAAACTGTTTTTT | CASSLEAGVDEKLFF | - | TRBV5-4 | - | TRBJ1-4
TGTGCCAGCAGCTTGGGACTAGCGGATTACAATGAGCAGTTCTTC | CASSLGLADYNEQFF | TRBD2 | TRBV5-4 | - | TRBJ2-1
TGTGCCAGTTCGAGGGGACAGCAGGAGCTGCGAGAAGCTTTCTTT | CASSRGQQELREAFF | TRBD1 | TRBV19 | few | TRBJ1-1